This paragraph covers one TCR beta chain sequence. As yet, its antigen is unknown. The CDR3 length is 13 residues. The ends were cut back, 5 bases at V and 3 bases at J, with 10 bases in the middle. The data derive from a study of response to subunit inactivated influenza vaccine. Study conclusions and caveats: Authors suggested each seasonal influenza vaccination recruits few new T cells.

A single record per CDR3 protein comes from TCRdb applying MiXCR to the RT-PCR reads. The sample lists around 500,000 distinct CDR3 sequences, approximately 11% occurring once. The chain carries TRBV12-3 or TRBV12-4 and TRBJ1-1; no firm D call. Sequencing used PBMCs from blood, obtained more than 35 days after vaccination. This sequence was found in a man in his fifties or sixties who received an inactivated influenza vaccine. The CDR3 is CASSLLADTEAFF. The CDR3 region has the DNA TGTGCCAGCAGTCTCCTAGCAGACACTGAAGCTTTCTTT.